A selection of T cell receptor beta chains follows, all from one sample in a study of beta chain features in type 1 diabetes. Repertoires were generated with immunoSEQ multiplex PCR, while TCRdb's copy carries only in-frame clones and drops some. The table lists about 270,000 clones, 14% of them singletons. The sequencing sample was made of naive CD4+ T cells from blood. All receptors derive from a young man with type 1 diabetes. Each CDR3 is given with its conserved first and last residue. A D gene is named only where the DNA matches it firmly. Only part of the rows carry a size: once, few, many, or a class if the clone is expanded.

d_call j_call clone_size v_call cdr3_nt cdr3_aa
. TRBJ1-1 few TRBV5-1 TGCGCCAGCAGCCAACAGGAGAACACTGAAGCTTTCTTT CASSQQENTEAFF
TRBD1 TRBJ1-1 few TRBV5-1 TGCGCCAGCAGCTTGGGACAGGGGTGGACTGAAGCTTTCTTT CASSLGQGWTEAFF
TRBD1 TRBJ2-2 . TRBV28 TGTGCCAGCAGCACGGGACAGGCAAACACCGGGGAGCTGTTTTTT CASSTGQANTGELFF
TRBD2 TRBJ2-7 few TRBV2 TGTGCCAGCAGCCGACTAGCGGGAGCCGACGAGCAGTACTTC CASSRLAGADEQYF
. TRBJ1-1 few TRBV30 TGTGCCTGGTCCGTCGGAGGAGACACTGAAGCTTTCTTT CAWSVGGDTEAFF
. TRBJ2-3 . TRBV11-2 TGTGCCAGCAGCTTAAGGGGCATTAGCACAGATACGCAGTATTTT CASSLRGISTDTQYF
TRBD1 TRBJ2-5 few TRBV18 TGTGCCAGCTCACCACCCGGGACAGGGGAGACCCAGTACTTC CASSPPGTGETQYF
. TRBJ2-1 few TRBV5-6 TGTGCCAGCAGCCGCCTACTCGCGGGGTACAATGAGCAGTTCTTC CASSRLLAGYNEQFF
TRBD1 TRBJ1-2 . TRBV7-2 TGTGCCAGCAGCTTCGCAGGGGGTACTACTGGTGGCTACACCTTC CASSFAGGTTGGYTF
. TRBJ2-7 . TRBV25-1 TGTGCCAGCAGTGAAGCGGGATCCTACGAGCAGTACTTC CASSEAGSYEQYF
TRBD2 TRBJ2-7 . TRBV2 TGTGCCAGCAGTGATATCGGACTAGCGGGCGACGAGCAGTACTTC CASSDIGLAGDEQYF
. TRBJ1-3 few TRBV7-9 TGTGCCAGCAGCTCGGGGGGCTACACCATATATTTT CASSSGGYTIYF
. TRBJ2-2 few TRBV5-4 TGTGCCAGCAGCCCGAACGGGGCGAACACCGGGGAGCTGTTTTTT CASSPNGANTGELFF
. TRBJ2-3 few TRBV7-9 TGTGCCAGCAGCTTCGGACTTAGCACAGATACGCAGTATTTT CASSFGLSTDTQYF
TRBD2 TRBJ2-2 . TRBV5-1 TGCGCCAGCAGCTTGACTAGCGGGACGAACACCGGGGAGCTGTTTTTT CASSLTSGTNTGELFF
TRBD1 TRBJ2-7 few TRBV28 TGTGCCAGCAGTTCCGGGACAGGGGTTGGGGAGCAGTACTTC CASSSGTGVGEQYF
TRBD1 TRBJ2-5 . TRBV19 TGTGCCAGTAGTTCAGACAGGGGGCAAGAGACCCAGTACTTC CASSSDRGQETQYF
. TRBJ2-4 few TRBV6-5 TGTGCCAGCTCGGCCAAAAACATTCAGTACTTC CASSAKNIQYF
. TRBJ2-7 . TRBV28 TGTGCCACAGGGGTCTACGAGCAGTACTTC CATGVYEQYF
. TRBJ2-7 . TRBV27 TGTGCCAGCAGTTTCCGGGAACGGTCCGAGCAGTACTTC CASSFRERSEQYF
. TRBJ2-1 . TRBV2 TGTGCCAGCGCACTTGGACTGGGCTACAATGAGCAGTTCTTC CASALGLGYNEQFF
. TRBJ2-1 few TRBV15 TGTGCCACCAGCAGAGGGACAGCTACCTACAATGAGCAGTTCTTC CATSRGTATYNEQFF
. TRBJ2-1 . TRBV7-3 TGTGCCAGCAGCTTAGGCGGGGTCTCGGATAAGGCCAATGAGCAGTTCTTC CASSLGGVSDKANEQFF
TRBD2 TRBJ2-7 . TRBV27 TGTGCCAGCAAGCGCGGGAGCTACGAGCAGTACTTC CASKRGSYEQYF
TRBD2 TRBJ2-2 . TRBV9 TGTGCCAGCAGCGTAGTCCCAGCGGGGGACACCGGGGAGCTGTTTTTT CASSVVPAGDTGELFF
TRBD1 TRBJ2-5 few TRBV5-1 TGCGCCAGCAGCCTACAGGGGGCGGAGACCCAGTACTTC CASSLQGAETQYF